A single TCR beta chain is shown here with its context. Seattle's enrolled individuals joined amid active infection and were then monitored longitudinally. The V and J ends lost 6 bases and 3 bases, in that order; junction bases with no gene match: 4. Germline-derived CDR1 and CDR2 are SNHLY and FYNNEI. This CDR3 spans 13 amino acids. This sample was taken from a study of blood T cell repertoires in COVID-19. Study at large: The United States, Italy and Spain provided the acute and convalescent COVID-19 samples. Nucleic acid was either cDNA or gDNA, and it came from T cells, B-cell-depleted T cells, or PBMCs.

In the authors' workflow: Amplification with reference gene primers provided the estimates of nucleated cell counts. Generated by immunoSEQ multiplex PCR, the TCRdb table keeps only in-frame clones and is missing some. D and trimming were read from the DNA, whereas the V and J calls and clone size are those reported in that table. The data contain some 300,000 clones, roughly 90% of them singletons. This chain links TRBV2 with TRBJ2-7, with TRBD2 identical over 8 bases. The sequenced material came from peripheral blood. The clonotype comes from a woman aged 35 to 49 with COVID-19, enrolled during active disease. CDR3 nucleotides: TGTGCCAGCAGAGGCGGGGGGAACTACGAGCAGTACTTC. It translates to CASRGGGNYEQYF.